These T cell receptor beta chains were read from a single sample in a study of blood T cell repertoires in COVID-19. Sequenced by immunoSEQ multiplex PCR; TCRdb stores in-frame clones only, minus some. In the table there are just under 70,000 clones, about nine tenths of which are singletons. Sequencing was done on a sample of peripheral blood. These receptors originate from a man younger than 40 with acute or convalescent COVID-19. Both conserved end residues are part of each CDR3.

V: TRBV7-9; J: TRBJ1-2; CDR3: CASSLDRAGYTF
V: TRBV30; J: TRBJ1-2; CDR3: CAWRQDLNYGYTF
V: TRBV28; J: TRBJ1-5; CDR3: CASSSHQPQHF
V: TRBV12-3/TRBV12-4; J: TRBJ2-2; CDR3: CASSIWQSGELFF
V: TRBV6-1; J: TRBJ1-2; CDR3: CASSDRANYGYTF
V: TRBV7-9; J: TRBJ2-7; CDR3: CASSFSETFNEQYF
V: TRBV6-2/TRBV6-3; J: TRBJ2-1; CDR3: CASSYGGLAAYNEQFF
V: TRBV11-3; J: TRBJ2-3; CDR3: CASSFLGSTDTQYF
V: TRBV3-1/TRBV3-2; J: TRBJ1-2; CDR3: CASSQEGRGEYAGYTF
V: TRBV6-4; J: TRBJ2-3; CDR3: CASSEGAGDTDTQYF
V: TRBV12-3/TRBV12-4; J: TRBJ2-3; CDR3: CASATGPTDTQYF
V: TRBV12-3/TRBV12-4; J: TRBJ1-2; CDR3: CASGRDSWYGYTF
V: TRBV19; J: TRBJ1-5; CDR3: CASSNTGDQPQHF
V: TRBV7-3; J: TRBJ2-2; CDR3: CASSSPVNTGELFF
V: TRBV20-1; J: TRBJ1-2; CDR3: CSARQNYGYTF
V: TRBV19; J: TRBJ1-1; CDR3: CASSNPQAANTEAFF
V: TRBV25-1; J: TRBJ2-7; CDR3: CASSTGGALYEQYF
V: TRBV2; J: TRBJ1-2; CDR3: CASRHRGLVEGYTF
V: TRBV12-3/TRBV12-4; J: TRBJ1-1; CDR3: CASSLIESTEAFF
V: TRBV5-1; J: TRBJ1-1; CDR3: CASSLGDRPNTEAFF
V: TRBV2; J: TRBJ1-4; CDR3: CASSDLGGPEKLFF
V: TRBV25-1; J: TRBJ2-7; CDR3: CATRTSGAYEQYF
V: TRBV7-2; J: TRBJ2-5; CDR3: CASSPQWGDSLQETQYF
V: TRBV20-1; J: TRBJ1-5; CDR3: CSASPPGGPMEQPQHF
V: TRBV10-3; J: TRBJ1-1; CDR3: CAIRTETGRNTEAFF
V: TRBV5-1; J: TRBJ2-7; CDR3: CASSPVPDISYEQYF
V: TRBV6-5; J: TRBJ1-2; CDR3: CARPGLPIIPSTF
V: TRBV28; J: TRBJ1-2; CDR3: CASGSLGYTF
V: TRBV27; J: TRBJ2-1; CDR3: CASSLGRNNEQFF
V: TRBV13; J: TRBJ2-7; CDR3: CASSSQEDEQYF
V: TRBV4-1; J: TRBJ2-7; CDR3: CASSRPLGLAGLSSYEQYF
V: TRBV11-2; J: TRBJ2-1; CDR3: CASSTRLSTHNEQFF
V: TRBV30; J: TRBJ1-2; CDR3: CAWSTGWDYGYTF
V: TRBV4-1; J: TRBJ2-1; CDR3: CASGYSAGDEQFF
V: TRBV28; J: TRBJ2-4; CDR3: CASSFQGQVVENIQYF
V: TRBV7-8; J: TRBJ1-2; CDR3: CASSFSPDRGYGYTF
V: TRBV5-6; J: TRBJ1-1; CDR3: CASSASQDMNTEAFF
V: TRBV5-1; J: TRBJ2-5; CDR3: CASSSGALAYKETQYF
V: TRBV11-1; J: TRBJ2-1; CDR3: CASTRDYNEQFF
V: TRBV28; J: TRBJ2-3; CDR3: CATVPVILERASTDTQYF
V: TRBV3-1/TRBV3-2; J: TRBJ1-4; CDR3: CASSLGGASREKLFF
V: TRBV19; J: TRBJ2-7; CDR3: CASSKDRSSYEQYF
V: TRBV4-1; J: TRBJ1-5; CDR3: CASSQGRGGGSNQPQHF
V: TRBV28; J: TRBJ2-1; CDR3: CASSTPRSTSGAYNEQFF
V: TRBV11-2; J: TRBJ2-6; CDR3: CASSLIRGSGANVLTF
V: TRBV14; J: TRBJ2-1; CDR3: CASSQGVANEQFF
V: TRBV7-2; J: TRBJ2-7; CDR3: CASSSQGTGGWEQYF
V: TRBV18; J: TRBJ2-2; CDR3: CASSPYLMNTGELFF
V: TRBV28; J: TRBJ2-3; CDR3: CASGLLDSTDTQYF
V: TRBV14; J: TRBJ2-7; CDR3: CASSQDGKGKGYEQYF
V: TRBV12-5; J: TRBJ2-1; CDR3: CASGLAGNEGDEQFF
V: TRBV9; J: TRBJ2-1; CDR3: CASSDGTEQFF
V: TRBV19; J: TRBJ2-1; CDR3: CASSIWLAGGPSKYNEQFF
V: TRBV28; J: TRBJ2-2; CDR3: CASNLSGRETNTGELFF
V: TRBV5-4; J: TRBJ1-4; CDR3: CASRPTPGEKLFF
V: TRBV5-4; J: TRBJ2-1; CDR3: CASSLPGGQDQKSYNEQFF
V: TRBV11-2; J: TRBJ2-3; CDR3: CASSLGLPDTQYF
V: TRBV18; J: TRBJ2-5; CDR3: CASSPLRGSQETQYF
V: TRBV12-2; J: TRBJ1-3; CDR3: CASRTSRGQLDTIYF
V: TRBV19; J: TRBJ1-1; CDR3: CASRTGNTEAFF